The T cell receptor beta chain under discussion was sequenced for a study of human T cells and chemical hapten exposure. Study-wide results and limits: DPC sensitization produced no change in TCRs with frequency above 1 in 1000. In the PT1 data, expanded TCR counts showed a positive correlation with patch test score. Alopecia in all donors means immunity may differ from healthy individuals. Versus controls, significantly more large CDR3 similarity clusters arose from expanded TCRs.

Time point denoted: patch test 3, about 24 weeks after DPC sensitization. The treatment was: therapeutic diphenylcyclopropenone sensitization with weekly scalp DPC. TCRdb re-analysed the RACE reads in MiXCR, keeping a single row per CDR3 protein. The sample holds around 130,000 distinct CDR3 sequences; about 11% are singletons and the top ten take around 2.4%. Many counts were recorded for this clonotype. Its antigen is undetermined. The CDR3 is 15 residues long. Trimming cost V 0 bases and J 4 bases; bases outside gene matches: 5. The V and J genes are TRBV12-3 or TRBV12-4 and TRBJ1-1; 7 nucleotides line up with TRBD1. This sample comprised whole blood, obtained in connection with sensitization to the hapten diphenylcyclopropenone (DPC). The receptor comes from a woman in her 50s with alopecia areata. Some clones in this sample may be carry-over from other donors' samples. For the CDR3, the DNA is TGTGCCAGCAGTTTAGCGGGGGCAGGGGGCACTGAAGCTTTCTTT. This gives the protein CASSLAGAGGTEAFF.